This is a list of T cell receptor beta chains from one sample in a study of blood T cell repertoires in COVID-19. TCRdb's copy holds only in-frame clones and misses some; the assay was immunoSEQ multiplex PCR. The table records around 100,000 clones, just under 85% of them present only once. Sequencing used peripheral blood. These receptor sequences come from a man between 45 and 60 years old with active or convalescent COVID-19. Each CDR3 is given with its conserved first and last residue. A D gene is named only where the DNA matches it firmly.

v_call: TRBV9
d_call: TRBD2
j_call: TRBJ2-1
cdr3_aa: CASSVGLAGTAGNEQFF

v_call: TRBV15
d_call: TRBD1
j_call: TRBJ1-1
cdr3_aa: CATSRDRGLGTEAFF

v_call: TRBV19
d_call: .
j_call: TRBJ1-5
cdr3_aa: CASRNRDTQPQHF

v_call: TRBV21-1
d_call: .
j_call: TRBJ2-3
cdr3_aa: CASSKESRGGTSVSGEDTDTQYF

v_call: TRBV27
d_call: .
j_call: TRBJ2-3
cdr3_aa: CASSRAQGTGTDTQYF

v_call: TRBV4-1
d_call: .
j_call: TRBJ1-1
cdr3_aa: CASSFGANEAFF

v_call: TRBV5-5
d_call: .
j_call: TRBJ1-2
cdr3_aa: CASSLLYPQTAYGYTF

v_call: TRBV11-3
d_call: .
j_call: TRBJ1-4
cdr3_aa: CASSLLRGSEKLFF

v_call: TRBV28
d_call: .
j_call: TRBJ2-7
cdr3_aa: CASSATGTIYEQYF

v_call: TRBV7-8
d_call: TRBD2
j_call: TRBJ2-1
cdr3_aa: CASSFSNRGGYNEQFF

v_call: TRBV28
d_call: TRBD1
j_call: TRBJ1-6
cdr3_aa: CASSWRDRVGYPLHF

v_call: TRBV12-5
d_call: TRBD1
j_call: TRBJ2-7
cdr3_aa: CASGSTDRVIGEQYF

v_call: TRBV3-1/TRBV3-2
d_call: .
j_call: TRBJ1-4
cdr3_aa: CASTDIDSGEKLFF

v_call: TRBV30
d_call: .
j_call: TRBJ1-1
cdr3_aa: CAWRNRWENTEAFF

v_call: TRBV28
d_call: TRBD2
j_call: TRBJ2-1
cdr3_aa: CASSFLRTSDYNEQFF

v_call: TRBV27
d_call: TRBD1
j_call: TRBJ1-1
cdr3_aa: CASSLSGQGGAFF

v_call: TRBV7-2
d_call: TRBD1
j_call: TRBJ1-5
cdr3_aa: CASSPDRVSNQPQHF

v_call: TRBV24-1
d_call: TRBD1
j_call: TRBJ1-1
cdr3_aa: CAASGTANTPNTEAFF

v_call: TRBV19
d_call: TRBD2
j_call: TRBJ2-5
cdr3_aa: CASSFLAGPQETQYF

v_call: TRBV7-2
d_call: TRBD2
j_call: TRBJ2-1
cdr3_aa: CASSQGSSGSDEQFF

v_call: TRBV10-3
d_call: TRBD2
j_call: TRBJ2-7
cdr3_aa: CAISGTSGGNPYEQYF

v_call: TRBV18
d_call: .
j_call: TRBJ1-4
cdr3_aa: CASSPREEDKLFF

v_call: TRBV6-5
d_call: TRBD1
j_call: TRBJ2-2
cdr3_aa: CASDRGARTGELFF

v_call: TRBV27
d_call: .
j_call: TRBJ2-5
cdr3_aa: CASRKRSGLQETQYF

v_call: TRBV5-1
d_call: .
j_call: TRBJ1-3
cdr3_aa: CASSPNPTGSSGNTIYF

v_call: TRBV18
d_call: .
j_call: TRBJ1-5
cdr3_aa: CASSRGSDQPQHF

v_call: TRBV9
d_call: .
j_call: TRBJ2-3
cdr3_aa: CASSELLAATDTQYF

v_call: TRBV5-1
d_call: .
j_call: TRBJ2-3
cdr3_aa: CASSFLERDTQYF

v_call: TRBV5-4
d_call: .
j_call: TRBJ1-3
cdr3_aa: CASSSGVSSGNTIYF

v_call: TRBV19
d_call: .
j_call: TRBJ1-2
cdr3_aa: CASVDSANYGYTF

v_call: TRBV7-3
d_call: .
j_call: TRBJ1-2
cdr3_aa: CASSLSTNDYGYTF

v_call: TRBV18
d_call: TRBD2
j_call: TRBJ2-2
cdr3_aa: CASSPLAGGTGELFF

v_call: TRBV21-1
d_call: .
j_call: TRBJ1-2
cdr3_aa: CASSRRQGAGYGYTF

v_call: TRBV5-1
d_call: .
j_call: TRBJ1-1
cdr3_aa: CASSSGDSGRAFF

v_call: TRBV7-2
d_call: .
j_call: TRBJ2-3
cdr3_aa: CASSPGLGRGDTQYF

v_call: TRBV2
d_call: .
j_call: TRBJ1-4
cdr3_aa: CASSGQATNEKLFF

v_call: TRBV6-9
d_call: TRBD2
j_call: TRBJ2-2
cdr3_aa: CASRTHRTSGDDPNTGELFF

v_call: TRBV2
d_call: TRBD2
j_call: TRBJ2-2
cdr3_aa: CASESSGDGELFF

v_call: TRBV7-8
d_call: .
j_call: TRBJ1-1
cdr3_aa: CASSLRRRNTEAFF

v_call: TRBV5-4
d_call: TRBD2
j_call: TRBJ2-7
cdr3_aa: CASSLWTYRGVYEQYF

v_call: TRBV3-1/TRBV3-2
d_call: .
j_call: TRBJ1-5
cdr3_aa: CATSRGGDQPQHF

v_call: TRBV28
d_call: .
j_call: TRBJ1-1
cdr3_aa: CASTPGGALNTEAFF

v_call: TRBV4-1
d_call: .
j_call: TRBJ2-1
cdr3_aa: CASSPLLRGIRHEQFF

v_call: TRBV5-1
d_call: .
j_call: TRBJ2-2
cdr3_aa: CASSLTRGSTGELFF

v_call: TRBV7-9
d_call: TRBD1
j_call: TRBJ1-5
cdr3_aa: CASSFGRGRGNQPQHF

v_call: TRBV9
d_call: TRBD2
j_call: TRBJ2-5
cdr3_aa: CASSVEGTSGRSQYF

v_call: TRBV10-3
d_call: TRBD2
j_call: TRBJ2-5
cdr3_aa: CAITSGRAGETQYF

v_call: TRBV19
d_call: .
j_call: TRBJ2-1
cdr3_aa: CASKSRELSGDEQFF

v_call: TRBV2
d_call: .
j_call: TRBJ2-1
cdr3_aa: CASRVLENEQFF

v_call: TRBV5-1
d_call: TRBD2
j_call: TRBJ2-1
cdr3_aa: CASSRTTSGGLNEQFF

v_call: TRBV7-6
d_call: .
j_call: TRBJ1-1
cdr3_aa: CASSVEQGVNTEAFF

v_call: TRBV5-8
d_call: .
j_call: TRBJ2-7
cdr3_aa: CASSLTGLLYEQYF